Presented here are 3 T cell receptor beta chains from one specimen sequenced in a study of T cell responses to AZD1222 COVID-19 vaccine. The protocol was immunoSEQ multiplex PCR, while the TCRdb copy is restricted to in-frame clones and leaves out a portion. This repertoire shows 100,000 to 150,000 clones, around 89% found once; its top ten account for around 4%. Sample: peripheral blood, taken on day 0 of AZD1222 vaccination. The source is an adult in good health.

J is TRBJ1-2 and V is TRBV5-1; D might be TRBD1 (5 bases). With 7 bases removed from V and 6 bases from J, the gap between germline ends came to 13 bases. The germline gives CDR1 SGHRS, CDR2 YFSETQ. This CDR3 is 12 amino acids long. CDR3 in DNA: TGCGCCAGCGGGAGCGGGGGTCATGGCTACACCTTC. Its translation: CASGSGGHGYTF. Full variable domain (remainder filled in from reference TRBV5-1 and TRBJ1-2): KAGVTQTPRYLIKTRGQQVTLSCSPISGHRSVSWYQQTPGQGLQFLFEYFSETQRNKGNFPGRFSGRQFSNSRSEMNVSTLELGDSALYLCASGSGGHGYTFGSGTRLTVV.

V is TRBV16 and J is TRBJ1-1; D remains unclear. This CDR3 has 15 residues. The germline gives CDR1 KGHSY, CDR2 FQNENV. With 0 bases removed from V and 5 bases from J, the gap between germline ends came to 13 bases. DNA of the CDR3: TGTGCCAGCAGCCAATCACCACAGTCGAGAACTGAAGCTTTCTTT. The encoded protein is CASSQSPQSRTEAFF.

The J gene is TRBJ2-2, the V gene TRBV5-1; 12 bases match TRBD2. The V and J ends lost 4 bases and 4 bases, in that order; junction bases with no gene match: 8. Germline V gene sequence: CDR1 SGHRS, CDR2 YFSETQ. The CDR3 has 17 amino acids. The CDR3 loop is CASSTRLAGVGTGELFF. In nucleotides, the CDR3 is TGCGCCAGCAGCACGAGACTAGCGGGAGTCGGCACCGGGGAGCTGTTTTTT.